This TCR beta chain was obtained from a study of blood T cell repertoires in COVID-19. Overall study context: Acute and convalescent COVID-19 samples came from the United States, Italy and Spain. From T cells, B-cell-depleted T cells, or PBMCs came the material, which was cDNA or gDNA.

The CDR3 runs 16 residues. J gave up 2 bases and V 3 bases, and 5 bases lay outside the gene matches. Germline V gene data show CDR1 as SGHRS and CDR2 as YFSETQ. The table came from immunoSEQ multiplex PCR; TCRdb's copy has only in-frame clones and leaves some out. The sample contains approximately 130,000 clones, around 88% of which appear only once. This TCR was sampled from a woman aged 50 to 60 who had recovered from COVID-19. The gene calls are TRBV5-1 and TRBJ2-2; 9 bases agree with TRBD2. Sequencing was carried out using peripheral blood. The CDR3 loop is CASSSASGANTGELFF. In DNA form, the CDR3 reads TGCGCCAGCAGCTCCGCTAGCGGGGCCAACACCGGGGAGCTGTTTTTT.